The 17 T cell receptor beta chains presented below share a single source sample, sequenced in a study of beta chain features in type 1 diabetes (dated by TCRdb to between 2017 and 2018). What the study reported, not specific to this receptor: A moderate but significant shortening of TCRB CDR3 length was observed in type 1 diabetes patients in all four CD4+ subsets.

Antigens for these TCRs are unknown. Libraries were built with the immunoSEQ multiplex PCR assay. The entire isolated RNA was reverse transcribed using the High Capacity cDNA Reverse Transcription Kit, and thus expressed TCRB transcripts were sequenced. The clones in this table, taken by TCRdb from immuneACCESS, are in-frame only. Not every clone is retained; where verified, under half of the shortfall comes from an unresolved V gene, and the cause of the rest is unknown. This sample gives over 600,000 clones in total; roughly 12% of them show up just once. In total, the top ten clones hold more than 0.1% of the sample. The sample consisted of naive CD4+ T cells from blood. Sample cell subset or site, as interpreted from the label and publication: true naive CD4+ T cells. The receptors originated from a man aged 25 to 40 with type 1 diabetes.

Only a few counts were recorded for this clone. The V call is TRBV30, the J call TRBJ1-2; 7 bases are shared with TRBD1. Trimming at V came to 0 bases and at J to 6 bases, leaving 10 bases not matched to a gene. The CDR3 has 15 residues. Per germline, CDR1 GTSNPN and CDR2 SVGIG (reference sequence). The CDR3 spells CAWSVRRQGVNGYTF. Here the CDR3 DNA reads TGTGCCTGGAGTGTACGGAGGCAGGGGGTAAATGGCTACACCTTC. The whole variable domain, filled in from reference TRBV30 and TRBJ1-2, reads SQTIHQWPATLVQPVGSPLSLECTVEGTSNPNLYWYRQAAGRGLQLLFYSVGIGQISSEVPQNLSASRPQDRQFILSSKKLLLSDSGFYLCAWSVRRQGVNGYTFGSGTRLTVV.

The chain combines TRBV18 with TRBJ2-7; D may be TRBD2 (5 bases). The CDR3 sequence is 13 residues long. Germline V CDR1 and CDR2: KGHSH, LQKENI. The V gene lost 5 bases and the J gene lost 2 bases, with 10 bases spanning the gap. For the CDR3, the DNA is TGTGCCAGCTCAGCGGAGGTTACCTACGAGCAGTACTTC. Its protein product is CASSAEVTYEQYF.

This clone was seen a handful of times. The chain is built from TRBV6-5 and TRBJ1-6, with 7 nucleotides matching TRBD1. Germline V CDR1 and CDR2: MNHEY, SVGAGI. The V and J ends lost 6 bases and 7 bases, in that order; junction bases with no gene match: 6. The length of the CDR3 is 14 residues. The CDR3 DNA follows: TGTGCCAGCAGGAGGACAGGACAGAATTCACCCCTCCACTTT. Protein: CASRRTGQNSPLHF.

The rearrangement links TRBV7-2 to TRBJ1-2; 7 nucleotides match TRBD1. The CDR3 loop spans 14 amino acids. Looked up from germline, CDR1 is SGHTA and CDR2 is FQGNSA. The J segment lost 7 bases and the V segment lost 4 bases, leaving 9 bases of the junction unmatched. In DNA, the CDR3 is TGTGCCAGCAGCTGGAGACAGGGCCCCTCTGGCTACACCTTC. Translated: CASSWRQGPSGYTF.

The chain couples TRBV14 to TRBJ2-5; D unresolved. This CDR3 has 14 amino acids. The germline V gene encodes CDR1 SGHDN and CDR2 FVKESK. Trimming removed 4 bases from V and 5 bases from J, with 14 bases in between. CDR3 protein: CASSRLGSGETQYF. The CDR3 DNA sequence: TGTGCCAGCAGCCGCCTAGGGTCCGGGGAGACCCAGTACTTC. The whole variable domain, remainder taken from reference TRBV14 and TRBJ2-5, is EAGVTQFPSHSVIEKGQTVTLRCDPISGHDNLYWYRRVMGKEIKFLLHFVKESKQDESGMPNNRFLAERTGGTYSTLKVQPAELEDSGVYFCASSRLGSGETQYFGPGTRLLVL.

The chain uses TRBV19 and TRBJ2-7, with D possibly matching TRBD1 (7 bases). V was shortened by 7 bases and J by 3 bases, with 13 bases between the two germline ends. There are 13 residues in the CDR3. CDR1 is LNHDA and CDR2 is SQIVND in the germline V gene (reference sequence). The CDR3 DNA sequence: TGTGCCAGTATGATGCAGGGGGGCTACGAGCAGTACTTC. This translates into CASMMQGGYEQYF.

The chain joins TRBV4-3 to TRBJ1-1; D uncertain. CDR3 length equals 13 residues. The V end was cut by 4 bases, the J end by 5 bases, with 11 bases between. Germline CDR1 LGHNA, CDR2 YSLEER. CDR3 DNA sequence: TGCGCCAGCAGCCTTACAACTGGGACTGAAGCTTTCTTT. It specifies CASSLTTGTEAFF.

The V and J genes are TRBV10-2 and TRBJ2-2; weak D call: TRBD2 (6 bases). Trimming took 11 bases from V and 3 from J, leaving 13 bases between them. Germline V gene data show CDR1 as WSHSY and CDR2 as SAAADI. CDR3 length equals 13 residues. The CDR3 region is CAGGKEYTGELFF. CDR3 nucleotides: TGCGCCGGGGGGAAGGAGTACACCGGGGAGCTGTTTTTT.

This clone was counted a few times. The gene calls are TRBV11-2 and TRBJ2-2; D is undetermined. In germline, CDR1 is SGHAT, CDR2 FQNNGV. V lost 2 bases and J lost 3, with 4 bases in between. The CDR3 is 13 residues long. In DNA, the CDR3 is TGTGCCAGCAGCTTAAGGGACACCGGGGAGCTGTTTTTT. Its translation is CASSLRDTGELFF.

The J gene is TRBJ1-2, the V gene TRBV27; weak D call: TRBD1 (5 bases). Germline-derived CDR1 and CDR2 are MNHEY and SMNVEV (reference sequence). The CDR3 length is 15 residues. V was pared by 2 bases and J by 0 bases, with 10 bases between. CDR3 in amino acids: CASSLQGFPNYGYTF. The CDR3 nucleotides are TGTGCCAGCAGTTTACAGGGCTTTCCTAACTATGGCTACACCTTC.

The chain has TRBV2 and TRBJ1-6, with D unresolved. The CDR3 contains 15 residues. Germline V lookup: CDR1 SNHLY, CDR2 FYNNEI. The ends were cut back, 7 bases at V and 0 bases at J, with 10 bases in the middle. This chain's CDR3 is CASMYLSSYNSPLHF. The CDR3 bases are TGTGCCAGCATGTATCTGAGCTCCTATAATTCACCCCTCCACTTT.

This clone was seen more than once but under ten times. The rearrangement joins TRBV4-3 to TRBJ1-2, with no clear D. Trimming removed 0 bases from V and 7 bases from J, with 12 bases in between. Germline V gene lookup returns CDR1 LGHNA and CDR2 YSLEER. This CDR3 is built from 14 residues. The CDR3 is CASSQETISLGYTF. The CDR3 coding sequence is TGCGCCAGCAGCCAAGAAACTATCTCCCTTGGCTACACCTTC.

This rearrangement joins TRBV27 to TRBJ1-2; 7 bases map to TRBD1. This CDR3 has 16 residues. CDR1 and CDR2 (germline): MNHEY, SMNVEV (reference sequence). V lost 1 base to trimming and J lost 4 bases; unmatched junction nucleotides: 9. CDR3 loop: CASSLLGDRYRYGYTF. The CDR3 DNA follows: TGTGCCAGCAGTTTATTGGGGGACAGATATCGCTATGGCTACACCTTC.

The J gene is TRBJ2-3, the V gene TRBV7-2, with D possibly being TRBD2 (5 bases). The V end was cut by 5 bases, the J end by 4 bases, with 10 bases between. CDR3 length equals 13 residues. Germline V gene data show CDR1 as SGHTA and CDR2 as FQGNSA. The CDR3 sequence: CASSPDYADTQYF. CDR3 sequence (DNA): TGTGCCAGCAGCCCCGACTATGCAGATACGCAGTATTTT.

The chain links TRBV29-1 to TRBJ2-2; no clear D. CDR3 length: 12 residues. The germline V gene encodes CDR1 SQVTM and CDR2 ANQGSEA. Trimming left V 7 bases short and J 1 base short, with 7 bases between. In DNA form, the CDR3 reads TGCAGCGGTGGGGTGAACACCGGGGAGCTGTTTTTT. Its translation is CSGGVNTGELFF.

The rearrangement uses TRBV13 and TRBJ1-1, with D possibly matching TRBD1 (5 bases). V dropped 3 bases and J dropped 1 base, with 15 bases sitting between them. CDR1 and CDR2 (germline): PRHDT, FYEKMQ (reference sequence). The CDR3 consists of 16 residues. CDR3 DNA: TGTGCCAGCAGCTTTGGGATTGGACAACCGAACACTGAAGCTTTCTTT. As protein: CASSFGIGQPNTEAFF.

The CDR3 is CASSLEAGGTDTQYF. CDR3 coding DNA: TGTGCCAGCAGCTTGGAAGCAGGGGGCACAGATACGCAGTATTTT. The chain is built from TRBV5-6 and TRBJ2-3, with a weak D call TRBD1 (6 bases). With 0 bases removed from V and 1 base from J, the gap between germline ends came to 9 bases. This CDR3 has 15 amino acids. The germline CDR1 and CDR2 sequences are SGHDT and YYEEEE.